These T cell receptor beta chains were read from a single sample in a study of regulatory T cells in long-lasting Graves disease. TCRdb reprocessed the multiplex PCR reads with MiXCR, giving one entry per CDR3 protein. Among 400,000 to 500,000 distinct CDR3 sequences listed, approximately 21% were seen once. Material: peripheral blood mononuclear cells (PBMCs), obtained when the disease was refractory, from a patient treated with antithyroid drugs. The source of these receptors is a female donor with Graves disease. Each CDR3 is given with its conserved first and last residue. Each record gives: CDR3 DNA, CDR3 protein, clone size, J gene, D gene, CDR3 length, V gene. D genes are given only for firm matches. Clone size is stated in some rows and not others, as once, few, many or a class when expanded.

CDR3nt: TGTGCCTGGAGCTTCGGGATGGGGTGGGAGACCCAGTACTTC
CDR3aa: CAWSFGMGWETQYF
abundance: few
j_gene: TRBJ2-5
d_gene: -
len: 14
v_gene: TRBV30

CDR3nt: TGTGCCAGCAGTACCCCCGGGACTAGCGGGAGTCATTATGAGCAGTTCTTC
CDR3aa: CASSTPGTSGSHYEQFF
abundance: -
j_gene: TRBJ2-1
d_gene: TRBD2
len: 17
v_gene: TRBV28

CDR3nt: TGTGCCAGCTGGTTCGAGGGCACCGGGGAGCTGTTTTTT
CDR3aa: CASWFEGTGELFF
abundance: few
j_gene: TRBJ2-2
d_gene: -
len: 13
v_gene: TRBV28

CDR3nt: TGCGCCAGCAGCTTGAGAGGCTCAGCTACGAGAAGCGCGAACACCGGGGAGCTGTTTTTT
CDR3aa: CASSLRGSATRSANTGELFF
abundance: -
j_gene: TRBJ2-2
d_gene: -
len: 20
v_gene: TRBV5-1

CDR3nt: TGTGCCAGCAGGCAGATTACGAGCAATCAGCCCCAGCATTTT
CDR3aa: CASRQITSNQPQHF
abundance: many
j_gene: TRBJ1-5
d_gene: -
len: 14
v_gene: TRBV28

CDR3nt: TGCAGCGTTACGCCCCTAATGACAGGGGACGGCTACACCTTC
CDR3aa: CSVTPLMTGDGYTF
abundance: few
j_gene: TRBJ1-2
d_gene: TRBD1
len: 14
v_gene: TRBV29-1

CDR3nt: TGCAGTGCTAGCACGGATAGCCAGGGCCACGAGCAGTACTTC
CDR3aa: CSASTDSQGHEQYF
abundance: many
j_gene: TRBJ2-7
d_gene: -
len: 14
v_gene: TRBV20-1

CDR3nt: TGTGCCAGCAGTTCCCCCGACATCCCTTATGGCTACACCTTC
CDR3aa: CASSSPDIPYGYTF
abundance: many
j_gene: TRBJ1-2
d_gene: -
len: 14
v_gene: TRBV28

CDR3nt: TGTGCCAGCAGCTTGGGACTAGCGGGGGGGAAAGAGACCCAGTACTTC
CDR3aa: CASSLGLAGGKETQYF
abundance: many
j_gene: TRBJ2-5
d_gene: TRBD2
len: 16
v_gene: TRBV6-1

CDR3nt: TGTGCCAGCAGTTTAGACAGGGTCGATCAGCCCCAGCATTTT
CDR3aa: CASSLDRVDQPQHF
abundance: few
j_gene: TRBJ1-5
d_gene: TRBD1
len: 14
v_gene: TRBV7-9

CDR3nt: TGTGCCAGCAGCTACCACGCGGGGGGCGCTGGAGACGAGCAGTACTTC
CDR3aa: CASSYHAGGAGDEQYF
abundance: many
j_gene: TRBJ2-7
d_gene: TRBD2
len: 16
v_gene: TRBV11-1

CDR3nt: TGTGCCAGTAGTATGGGAGGGACTAGCGGTGGTAATGAGCAGTTCTTC
CDR3aa: CASSMGGTSGGNEQFF
abundance: -
j_gene: TRBJ2-1
d_gene: TRBD2
len: 16
v_gene: TRBV19